One and the same sample provided the 24 T cell receptor beta chains below, sequenced in a study of blood T cell repertoires in COVID-19. Assay used: immunoSEQ multiplex PCR; TCRdb lists only in-frame clones, some missing. The profile covers about 260,000 clones, with 88% appearing a single time and roughly 4% taken by the ten largest. The material sequenced was peripheral blood. All receptors derive from a man aged 60 to 75 who had recovered from COVID-19.

The chain recombines TRBV5-3 with TRBJ2-6, with D tentatively TRBD2 (5 bases). TRBV5-3 is an ORF, and what it does is uncertain. V was cut by 4 bases and J by 0 bases, with 17 bases left in between. The CDR3 contains 18 residues. In nucleotides, the CDR3 is TGTGCCAGAAGCCACCTATTGAGGGCCTACTCTGGGGCCAACGTCCTGACTTTC. Amino acid sequence: CARSHLLRAYSGANVLTF.

This chain connects TRBV28 to TRBJ2-3; 10 bases map to TRBD2. V lost 3 bases to trimming and J lost 8 bases; unmatched junction nucleotides: 11. The CDR3 is made up of 16 amino acids. CDR1 MDHEN and CDR2 SYDVKM come from the germline V gene. CDR3 residues: CASSFLAGARSGTQYF. CDR3 in DNA: TGTGCCAGCAGTTTTCTAGCGGGGGCCCGGTCCGGTACGCAGTATTTT. The complete variable domain, with remaining parts taken from reference TRBV28 and TRBJ2-3, reads DVKVTQSSRYLVKRTGEKVFLECVQDMDHENMFWYRQDPGLGLRLIYFSYDVKMKEKGDIPEGYSVSREKKERFSLILESASTNQTSMYLCASSFLAGARSGTQYFGPGTRLTVL.

The rearrangement joins TRBV6-5 to TRBJ1-5; D gene ambiguous. With 8 bases removed from V and 2 bases from J, the gap between germline ends came to 13 bases. The CDR3 covers 14 residues. Germline values: CDR1 MNHEY, CDR2 SVGAGI. The CDR3 DNA is TGTGCCAGCGGACCTCCCGGGGGCAATCAGCCCCAGCATTTT. Translation: CASGPPGGNQPQHF.

This chain uses TRBV5-6 with TRBJ1-4; 7 positions match TRBD1. The CDR3 is 15 amino acids. Germline V CDR1 and CDR2: SGHDT, YYEEEE. V trimming: 3 bases; J trimming: 8 bases; junction bases outside the gene matches: 10. CDR3 sequence (DNA): TGTGCCAGCAGCTCGACACAGGGGAACGTGGAAAAACTGTTTTTT. Translating gives CASSSTQGNVEKLFF.

The J gene is TRBJ2-1, the V gene TRBV11-1; D remains ambiguous. The CDR3 runs 15 residues. Looked up from germline, CDR1 is SGHAT and CDR2 is FQDESV (reference sequence). V shed 2 bases and J shed 5 bases, with 13 bases lying between them. The DNA of the CDR3 is TGTGCCAGCAGCTTATCTCTAGGCATAGACAATGAGCAGTTCTTC. It codes for CASSLSLGIDNEQFF.

Notes on this clone: Its ends do not fully match the called genes, so a read error is possible. This sequence joins TRBV7-7 and TRBJ1-1; D is unclear. The CDR3 length is 16 residues. Germline V gene lookup returns CDR1 SSHAT and CDR2 FNYEAQ (reference sequence). The CDR3 is CASSLGEGWVNTEAFF. CDR3 DNA sequence: TGTGCTAGCAGCTTAGGCGAGGGTTGGGTGAACACTGAAGCTTTCTTT.

This clone was picked up one time. At one end, the junction sequence differs from germline, possibly due to a read error. The V call is TRBV6-5, the J call TRBJ2-7; D is perhaps TRBD1 (6 bases). Germline V lookup: CDR1 MNHEY, CDR2 SVGAGI. This CDR3 region has 14 residues. Here the CDR3 reads CASSDSGDTYEQYF. CDR3 sequence (DNA): TGTGCCAGCAGTGACTCAGGGGATACCTACGAGCAGTACTTC.

This clone was recorded once. J is TRBJ1-3 and V is TRBV11-3; perhaps TRBD1 as D (5 bases). Germline-derived CDR1 and CDR2 are SGHNT and YENEEA. The CDR3 extends over 13 amino acids. Trimming took off 5 bases at V and 9 bases at J, with 14 bases between the two ends. The CDR3 sequence: CASSPGRGSTIYF. The DNA for the CDR3 is TGTGCCAGCAGCCCGGGGCGGGGGAGCACCATATATTTT.

The J gene is TRBJ2-7, the V gene TRBV4-2; the match to TRBD1 covers 9 bases. Germline trimming cut 11 bases from V and 0 bases from J; bases unmatched to any gene: 5. Germline V lookup: CDR1 LGHNA, CDR2 YNFKEQ. The CDR3 is 13 residues long. In DNA, the CDR3 is TGTGCCTGCGGACAGGGGAGCTCCTACGAGCAGTACTTC. Translation gives CACGQGSSYEQYF.

The chain has TRBV9 and TRBJ2-1, with a possible D match to TRBD2 (6 bases). The CDR3 runs 17 residues. Trimming took off 4 bases at V and 1 base at J, with 18 bases between the two ends. The germline V gene encodes CDR1 SGDLS and CDR2 YYNGEE. CDR3 DNA sequence: TGTGCCAGCAGCCCTAAGGTGAGGGAGGCGTCCTACAATGAGCAGTTCTTC. Translation: CASSPKVREASYNEQFF.

This chain uses TRBV4-2 with TRBJ1-4, with 7 bases identical to TRBD1. V was pared by 1 base and J by 7 bases, with 12 bases of the junction left unmatched. The CDR3 extends over 17 amino acids. Germline V gives CDR1 LGHNA, CDR2 YNFKEQ. CDR3 residues: CASSQGLSTGRAEKLFF. The CDR3 DNA reads as TGTGCCAGCAGCCAAGGTCTGTCGACAGGGCGGGCTGAAAAACTGTTTTTT.

The chain recombines TRBV4-1 with TRBJ2-7, with 10 bases lining up with TRBD2. With V trimmed by 4 bases and J by 3 bases, 15 bases remained unmatched. CDR1 and CDR2 from the germline V gene are MGHRA and YSYEKL. This CDR3 region has 18 residues. CDR3 bases: TGCGCCAGCAGCCCCACTAAGCGGGGGGGCAGTAGTATCTACGAGCAGTACTTC. Translation: CASSPTKRGGSSIYEQYF.

This clone was detected once. The chain employs TRBV27 and TRBJ2-7; possible D gene TRBD1, 6 bases. CDR3 length: 12 residues. Germline V gene sequence: CDR1 MNHEY, CDR2 SMNVEV (reference sequence). The V end lost 6 bases, the J end lost 4 bases, and 10 bases lay between the germline ends. The CDR3 DNA reads TGTGCCAGCAGGAACAGGGTTTACGAGCAGTACTTC. Amino acids: CASRNRVYEQYF.

The gene calls are TRBV5-1 and TRBJ2-5, with D maybe TRBD1 (6 bases). V was trimmed by 4 bases and J by 4 bases, leaving 20 bases between them. The length of the CDR3 is 16 residues. Germline-derived CDR1 and CDR2 are SGHRS and YFSETQ. The CDR3 region has the DNA TGCGCCAGCAGCCCTGGCACAGGGACGGGTTTAGAGACCCAGTACTTC. Residues: CASSPGTGTGLETQYF.

The V gene is TRBV6-2 or TRBV6-3, the J gene TRBJ2-7; 7 positions match TRBD1. With 0 bases clipped from V and 1 base from J, the junction kept 3 bases outside the gene matches. CDR1 MNHEY and CDR2 SVGEGT come from the germline V gene. This CDR3 is 15 amino acids long. The CDR3 nucleotides are TGTGCCAGCAGTTACTCCGGGACAGAGTCCTACGAGCAGTACTTC. Translation gives CASSYSGTESYEQYF.

The chain combines TRBV21-1 with TRBJ2-5; the D call in the table, TRBD2, was not verified against the DNA. TRBV21-1 represents a pseudogene. This CDR3 has 21 amino acids. CDR3 sequence (DNA): TGTGCCAGCAGCAAATGCACTGAGTACGGGACTAGACGAATATTGGAAGAGACCCAGTACTTC. It encodes CASSKCTEYGTRRILEETQYF.

The V gene is TRBV15, the J gene TRBJ1-3; D perhaps matches TRBD1 (5 bases). Germline CDR1 reads LNHNV; CDR2 reads YYDKDF (reference sequence). V gave up 2 bases and J gave up 0 bases, with 14 bases separating them. The CDR3 consists of 17 residues. The CDR3: CATSRQGPSSSGNTIYF. CDR3 sequence (DNA): TGTGCCACCAGCAGACAGGGCCCCTCGAGCTCTGGAAACACCATATATTTT.

This rearrangement joins TRBV7-2 to TRBJ2-7; possible D gene TRBD2, 5 bases. The CDR3 covers 11 residues. With 5 bases removed from V and 4 bases from J, the gap between germline ends came to 6 bases. The germline V gene encodes CDR1 SGHTA and CDR2 FQGNSA. CDR3 in DNA: TGTGCCAGCAGCGGGAGTTACGAGCAGTACTTC. Its translation is CASSGSYEQYF.

The rearrangement joins TRBV18 to TRBJ1-4; TRBD1 aligns across 8 bases. This CDR3 has 15 residues. Germline assignment: CDR1 KGHSH and CDR2 LQKENI. V shed 4 bases, J shed 6 bases, and the junction held 7 bases outside the gene matches. CDR3 sequence (DNA): TGTGCCAGCTCACGTTCCGGGACAGGATATGAAAAACTGTTTTTT. This translates into CASSRSGTGYEKLFF. Drawing the rest from reference TRBV18 and TRBJ1-4, the complete variable domain is NAGVMQNPRHLVRRRGQEARLRCSPMKGHSHVYWYRQLPEEGLKFMVYLQKENIIDESGMPKERFSAEFPKEGPSILRIQQVVRGDSAAYFCASSRSGTGYEKLFFGSGTQLSVL.

The chain recombines TRBV7-6 with TRBJ2-2, with TRBD2 matching 10 bases. The V segment lost 0 bases and the J segment 0 bases; nucleotides outside the gene matches: 7. Per the germline V gene, CDR1 is SGHVS and CDR2 is FNYEAQ. This CDR3 spans 19 amino acids. The chain's CDR3 is CASSLALAGGYSNTGELFF. The DNA for the CDR3 is TGTGCCAGCAGCTTAGCGTTAGCGGGGGGTTATTCGAACACCGGGGAGCTGTTTTTT. Full variable domain (remainder filled in from reference TRBV7-6 and TRBJ2-2): GAGVSQSPRYKVTKRGQDVALRCDPISGHVSLYWYRQALGQGPEFLTYFNYEAQQDKSGLPNDRFSAERPEGSISTLTIQRTEQRDSAMYRCASSLALAGGYSNTGELFFGEGSRLTVL.

In DNA, the CDR3 is TGTGCCAGCAGCCATTTGACATCCAGTACGAACACCGGGGAGCTGTTTTTT. Translated: CASSHLTSSTNTGELFF. The chain carries TRBV11-3 and TRBJ2-2, with no clear D. This CDR3 is 17 amino acids long. Germline CDR1 is SGHNT and CDR2 is YENEEA. The ends were cut back, 5 bases at V and 0 bases at J, with 16 bases in the middle.

The chain recombines TRBV21-1 with TRBJ1-2. TRBV21-1 is given as a pseudogene. The CDR3 totals 12 residues. CDR3 sequence reads: CASSKTGGGYTF. For the CDR3, the DNA is TGTGCCAGCAGCAAAACGGGGGGTGGCTACACCTTC.

Worth noting for this clone: The sample holds other DNA sequences that translate to the same CDR3. This chain connects TRBV7-9 to TRBJ2-7, with a tentative D call TRBD1 (6 bases). Trimming left V 3 bases short and J 4 bases short, with 10 bases between. CDR3 length: 13 residues. Germline CDR1 SEHNR, CDR2 FQNEAQ (reference sequence). DNA for the CDR3: TGTGCCAGCAGCTTGGCAGGGGCGTACGAGCAGTACTTC. It translates to CASSLAGAYEQYF.

This chain joins TRBV5-1 and TRBJ2-2; 8 positions agree with TRBD1. CDR1 SGHRS and CDR2 YFSETQ come from the germline V gene. This CDR3 spans 17 amino acids. V was clipped by 4 bases and J by 5 bases; unmatched bases: 13. CDR3 region: CASSDSPDRVVTGELFF. Here the CDR3 DNA reads TGCGCCAGCAGCGACTCCCCGGACAGGGTGGTTACCGGGGAGCTGTTTTTT.